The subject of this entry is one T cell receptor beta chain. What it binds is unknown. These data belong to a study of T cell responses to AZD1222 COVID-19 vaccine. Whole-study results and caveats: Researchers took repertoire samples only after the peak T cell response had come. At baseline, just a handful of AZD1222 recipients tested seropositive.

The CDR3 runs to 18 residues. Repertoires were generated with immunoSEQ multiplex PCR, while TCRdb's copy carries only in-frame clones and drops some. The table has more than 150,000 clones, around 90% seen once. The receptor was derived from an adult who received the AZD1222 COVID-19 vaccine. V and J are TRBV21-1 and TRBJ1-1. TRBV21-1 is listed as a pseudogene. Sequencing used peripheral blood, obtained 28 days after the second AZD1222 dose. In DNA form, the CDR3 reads TGTGCCAGCAGTACCAAATCGGCTTCATCGGTTGGTAACACTGAAGCTTTCTTT. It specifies CASSTKSASSVGNTEAFF.